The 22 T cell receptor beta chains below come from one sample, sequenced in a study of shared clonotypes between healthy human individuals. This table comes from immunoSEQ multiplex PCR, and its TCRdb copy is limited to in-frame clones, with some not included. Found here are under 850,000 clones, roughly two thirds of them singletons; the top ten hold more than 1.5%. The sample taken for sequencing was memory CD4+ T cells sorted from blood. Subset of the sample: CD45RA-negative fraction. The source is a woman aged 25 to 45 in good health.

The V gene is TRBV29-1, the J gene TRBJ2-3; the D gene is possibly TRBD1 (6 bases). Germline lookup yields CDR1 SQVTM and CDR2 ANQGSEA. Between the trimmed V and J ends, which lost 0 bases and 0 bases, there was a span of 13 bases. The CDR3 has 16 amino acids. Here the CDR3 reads CSVEDLSGQSTDTQYF. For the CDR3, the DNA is TGCAGCGTTGAAGATCTTAGTGGACAGAGCACAGATACGCAGTATTTT.

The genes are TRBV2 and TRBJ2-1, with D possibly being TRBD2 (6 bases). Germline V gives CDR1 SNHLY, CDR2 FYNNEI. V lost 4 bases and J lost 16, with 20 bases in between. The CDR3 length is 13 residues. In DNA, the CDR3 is TGTGCCAGCAGTGGTCCCCCCCCGGGGGTAGCCTTCTTC. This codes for CASSGPPPGVAFF. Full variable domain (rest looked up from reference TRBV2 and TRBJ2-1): EPEVTQTPSHQVTQMGQEVILRCVPISNHLYFYWYRQILGQKVEFLVSFYNNEISEKSEIFDDQFSVERPDGSNFTLKIRSTKLEDSAMYFCASSGPPPGVAFFGPGTRLTVL.

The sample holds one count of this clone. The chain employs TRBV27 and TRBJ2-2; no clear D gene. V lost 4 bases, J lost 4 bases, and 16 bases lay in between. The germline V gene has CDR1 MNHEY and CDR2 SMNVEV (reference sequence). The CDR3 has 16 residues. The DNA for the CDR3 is TGTGCCAGCAGTTCCGGGCCATCTTGGGTCACCGGGGAGCTGTTTTTT. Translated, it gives CASSSGPSWVTGELFF.

CDR3 amino acids: CASSPQTSYEQYF. Written as DNA, the CDR3 is TGTGCCAGCAGCCCGCAAACCTCCTACGAGCAGTACTTC. The chain is built from TRBV5-4 and TRBJ2-7, with no clear D. Trimming shortened V by 4 bases and J by 0 bases, and 8 bases separated the two germline ends. CDR1 and CDR2 (germline): SGHNT, YYREEE (reference sequence). CDR3 size: 13 residues.

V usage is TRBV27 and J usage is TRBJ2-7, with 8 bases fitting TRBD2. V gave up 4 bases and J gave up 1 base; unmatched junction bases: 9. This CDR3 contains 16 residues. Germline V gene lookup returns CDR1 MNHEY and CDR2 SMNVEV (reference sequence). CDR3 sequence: CASSSSPAGGSYEQYF. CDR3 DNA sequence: TGTGCCAGCAGTTCCTCCCCCGCGGGAGGTTCCTACGAGCAGTACTTC.

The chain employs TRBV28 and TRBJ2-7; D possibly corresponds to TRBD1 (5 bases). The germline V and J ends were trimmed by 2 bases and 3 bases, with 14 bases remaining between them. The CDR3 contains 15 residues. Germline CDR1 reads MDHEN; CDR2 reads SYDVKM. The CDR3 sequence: CASSLGVGLGYEQYF. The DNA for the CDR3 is TGTGCCAGCAGTTTAGGGGTGGGGCTAGGCTACGAGCAGTACTTC. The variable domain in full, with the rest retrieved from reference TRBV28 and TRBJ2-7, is DVKVTQSSRYLVKRTGEKVFLECVQDMDHENMFWYRQDPGLGLRLIYFSYDVKMKEKGDIPEGYSVSREKKERFSLILESASTNQTSMYLCASSLGVGLGYEQYFGPGTRLTVT.

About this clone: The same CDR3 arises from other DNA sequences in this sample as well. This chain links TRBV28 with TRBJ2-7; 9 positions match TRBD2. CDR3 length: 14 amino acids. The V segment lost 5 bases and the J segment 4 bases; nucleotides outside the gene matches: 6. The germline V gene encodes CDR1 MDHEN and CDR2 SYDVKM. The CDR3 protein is CASSRSGRGYEQYF. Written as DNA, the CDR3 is TGTGCCAGCAGTCGTAGCGGGAGAGGGTACGAGCAGTACTTC.

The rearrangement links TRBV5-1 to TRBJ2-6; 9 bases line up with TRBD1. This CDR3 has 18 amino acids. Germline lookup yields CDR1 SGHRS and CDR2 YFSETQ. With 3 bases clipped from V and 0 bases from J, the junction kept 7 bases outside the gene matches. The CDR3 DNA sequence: TGCGCCAGCAGCTCGATGACAGGGGGGAACTCTGGGGCCAACGTCCTGACTTTC. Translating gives CASSSMTGGNSGANVLTF.

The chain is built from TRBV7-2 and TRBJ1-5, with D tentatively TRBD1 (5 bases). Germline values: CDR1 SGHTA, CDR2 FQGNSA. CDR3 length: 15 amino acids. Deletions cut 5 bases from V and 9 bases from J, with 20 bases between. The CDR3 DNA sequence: TGTGCCAGCAGCCAAGGGTTGGGATACCAGGGGCCCCAGCATTTT. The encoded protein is CASSQGLGYQGPQHF.

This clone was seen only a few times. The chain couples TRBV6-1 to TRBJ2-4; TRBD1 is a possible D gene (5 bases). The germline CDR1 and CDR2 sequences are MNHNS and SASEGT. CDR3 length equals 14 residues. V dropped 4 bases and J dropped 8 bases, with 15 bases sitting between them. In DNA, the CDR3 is TGTGCCAGCAGTGTACAGGCTATTGGCGACATTCAGTACTTC. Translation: CASSVQAIGDIQYF.

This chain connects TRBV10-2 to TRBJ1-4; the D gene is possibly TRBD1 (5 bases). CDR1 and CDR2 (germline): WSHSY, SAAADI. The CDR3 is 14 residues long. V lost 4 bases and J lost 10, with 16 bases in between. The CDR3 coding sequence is TGCGCCAGCAGTGCCTCGGGCCAGGGAGGAAAACTGTTTTTT. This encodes CASSASGQGGKLFF.

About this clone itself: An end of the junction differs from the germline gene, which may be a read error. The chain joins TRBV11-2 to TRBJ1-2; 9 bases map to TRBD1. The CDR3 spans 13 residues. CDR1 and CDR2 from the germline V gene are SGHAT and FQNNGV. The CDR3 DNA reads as TGTGCCAGCAGCCGGGGACAGGGTTATGTCTACACCTTC. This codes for CASSRGQGYVYTF.

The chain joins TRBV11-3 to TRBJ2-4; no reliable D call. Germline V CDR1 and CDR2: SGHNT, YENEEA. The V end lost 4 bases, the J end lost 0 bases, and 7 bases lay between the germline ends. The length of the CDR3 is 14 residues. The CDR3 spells CASSSQLAKNIQYF. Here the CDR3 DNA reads TGTGCCAGCAGCTCCCAGCTAGCCAAAAACATTCAGTACTTC.

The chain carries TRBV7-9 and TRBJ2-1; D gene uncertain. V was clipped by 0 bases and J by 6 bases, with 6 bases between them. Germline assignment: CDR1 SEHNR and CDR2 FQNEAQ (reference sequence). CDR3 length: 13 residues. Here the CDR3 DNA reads TGTGCCAGCAGCTTAGCCTTGCGCAATGAGCAGTTCTTC. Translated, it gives CASSLALRNEQFF.

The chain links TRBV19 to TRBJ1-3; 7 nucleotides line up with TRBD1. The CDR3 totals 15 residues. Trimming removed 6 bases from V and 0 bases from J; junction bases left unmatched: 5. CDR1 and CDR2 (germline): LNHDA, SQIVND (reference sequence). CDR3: CASRAGQLSGNTIYF. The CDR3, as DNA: TGTGCCAGTAGGGCGGGACAGCTCTCTGGAAACACCATATATTTT.

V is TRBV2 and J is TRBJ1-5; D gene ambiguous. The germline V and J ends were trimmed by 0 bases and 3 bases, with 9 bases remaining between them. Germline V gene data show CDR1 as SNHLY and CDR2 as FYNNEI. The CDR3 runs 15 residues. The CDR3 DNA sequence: TGTGCCAGCAGTGAAGCGTCCACAGCCAATCAGCCCCAGCATTTT. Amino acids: CASSEASTANQPQHF.

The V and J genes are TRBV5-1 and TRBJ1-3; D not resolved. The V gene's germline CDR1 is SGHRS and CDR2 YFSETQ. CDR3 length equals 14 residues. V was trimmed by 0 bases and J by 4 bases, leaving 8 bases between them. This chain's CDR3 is CASSLGVEGNTIYF. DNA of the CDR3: TGCGCCAGCAGCTTGGGGGTCGAAGGAAACACCATATATTTT.

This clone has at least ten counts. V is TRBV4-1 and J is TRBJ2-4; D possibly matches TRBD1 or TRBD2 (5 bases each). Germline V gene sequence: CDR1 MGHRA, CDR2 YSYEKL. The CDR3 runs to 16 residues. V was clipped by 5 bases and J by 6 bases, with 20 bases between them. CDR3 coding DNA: TGCGCCAGCAGCGAAAGCTACCTCACGAGGGGAAACATTCAGTACTTC. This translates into CASSESYLTRGNIQYF.

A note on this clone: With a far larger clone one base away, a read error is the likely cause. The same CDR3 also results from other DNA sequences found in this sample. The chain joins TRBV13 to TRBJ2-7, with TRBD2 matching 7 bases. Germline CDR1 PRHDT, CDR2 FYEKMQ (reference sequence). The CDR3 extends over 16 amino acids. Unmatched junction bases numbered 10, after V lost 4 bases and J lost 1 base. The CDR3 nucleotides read TGTGCCAGCAGCTCGCCCTTGGCGGGGGAATCCTACGAGCAGTACTTC. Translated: CASSSPLAGESYEQYF.

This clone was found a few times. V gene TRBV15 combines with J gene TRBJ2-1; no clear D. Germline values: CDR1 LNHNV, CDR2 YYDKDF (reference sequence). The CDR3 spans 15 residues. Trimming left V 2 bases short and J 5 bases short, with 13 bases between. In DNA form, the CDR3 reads TGTGCCACCAGCAGAACCACGGCAGGAAACAATGAGCAGTTCTTC. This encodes CATSRTTAGNNEQFF. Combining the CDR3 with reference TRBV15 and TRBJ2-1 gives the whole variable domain DAMVIQNPRYQVTQFGKPVTLSCSQTLNHNVMYWYQQKSSQAPKLLFHYYDKDFNNEADTPDNFQSRRPNTSFCFLDIRSPGLGDTAMYLCATSRTTAGNNEQFFGPGTRLTVL.

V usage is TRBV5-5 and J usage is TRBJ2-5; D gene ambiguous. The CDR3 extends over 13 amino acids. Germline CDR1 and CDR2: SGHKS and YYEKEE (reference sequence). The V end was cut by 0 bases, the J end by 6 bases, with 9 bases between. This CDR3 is CASSLERKQTQYF. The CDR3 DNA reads TGTGCCAGCAGCTTGGAGCGTAAGCAGACCCAGTACTTC.

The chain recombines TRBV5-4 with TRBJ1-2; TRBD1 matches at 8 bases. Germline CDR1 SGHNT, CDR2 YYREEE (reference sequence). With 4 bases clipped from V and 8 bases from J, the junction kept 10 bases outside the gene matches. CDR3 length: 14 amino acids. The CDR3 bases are TGTGCCAGCAGCACTGACAGGGGTTTGAGGGGCTACACCTTC. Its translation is CASSTDRGLRGYTF.